A selection of T cell receptor beta chains follows, all from one sample in a study of blood T cell repertoires in COVID-19. Generated by immunoSEQ multiplex PCR, the TCRdb table keeps only in-frame clones and is missing some. Among some 250,000 clones listed, under 95% were seen once. Sequencing was carried out using PBMCs or T cells enriched from blood (not recorded which). These receptors were collected from a woman aged 40 to 55 with acute COVID-19. Both conserved end residues are trimmed from each CDR3. The order of the fields is V gene, CDR3 protein.

TRBV6-5 ASSYSVVRNTEAF
TRBV7-3 ASSSGQGDGYT
TRBV24-1 ATSDGGQIYGYT
TRBV11-3 ASSAGTVTGEQY
TRBV28 ASSESNQPQH
TRBV2 ASSVQGGNTEAF
TRBV7-9 ASSPGQGLNTGELF
TRBV18 ASSGQGNEKLF
TRBV5-6 ASSAEPGGYNSVEQY
TRBV11-2 ASSLDQARGSYEQY
TRBV18 ASSPRPGTGASPGEQY
TRBV7-9 ASSLSRSDTQY
TRBV9 ASSAGQGTADTQY
TRBV5-6 ASSRGVGSGNTIY
TRBV27 ASGKNTEAF
TRBV3-1/TRBV3-2 ASSRTEPGAKNIQY
TRBV2 ASSGSGSKETQY
TRBV24-1 ATSLPGGDTQY
TRBV5-6 ASSLLSGEGSPLH
TRBV30 AWSAQGSGGYT
TRBV18 ASSPPVLAGLYNEQF
TRBV7-3 ASSRRDSDNYGYT
TRBV3-1/TRBV3-2 ASSQVTGGPQY
TRBV4-1 ASSLTPGTKDEKLF
TRBV27 ASSLSGGLTEAF
TRBV10-3 AIKRLADTDTQY
TRBV6-5 ASSTGFSDTQY
TRBV2 ASGRDTYNQPQH
TRBV27 ASSPGRGRSYNEQF
TRBV28 ASSPWTSGGRGYQETQY
TRBV5-1 ASSLEGNGYT
TRBV4-2 ASSQKLTGSEQY
TRBV19 ASSIRGDQPQH